Presented here are 17 T cell receptor beta chains from one specimen sequenced in a study of control samples from healthy donors and cancer patients. Produced via immunoSEQ multiplex PCR; TCRdb's table is partial and in-frame only. Here the sample spans about 76,000 clones, around 90% being singletons. Sequencing was carried out using PBMCs. These receptors all come from a woman in her fifties or sixties with colorectal cancer.

The chain is built from TRBV6-5 and TRBJ2-7; possibly TRBD1 or TRBD2 for D (5 bases each). Between the trimmed V and J ends, which lost 6 bases and 3 bases, there was a span of 9 bases. The CDR3 spans 12 residues. Germline CDR1 reads MNHEY; CDR2 reads SVGAGI. In DNA form, the CDR3 reads TGTGCCAGCAGCGGGACGCTCTACGAGCAGTACGTC. Translating gives CASSGTLYEQYV.

The rearrangement uses TRBV28 and TRBJ1-5; 10 bases are a match to TRBD1. The CDR3 runs to 15 residues. Trimming cost V 4 bases and J 5 bases; bases outside gene matches: 5. Germline CDR1 and CDR2: MDHEN and SYDVKM. CDR3: CASSSPTGGDQPQHF. The CDR3 DNA sequence: TGTGCCAGCAGTTCACCGACAGGGGGCGATCAGCCCCAGCATTTT.

V is TRBV7-3 and J is TRBJ2-1, with 12 positions matching TRBD1. CDR3 size: 14 residues. V shed 5 bases and J 11 bases; nucleotides not matched to a gene: 7. CDR1 and CDR2 from the germline V gene are SGHTA and FQGTGA. The CDR3 here is CASSPGTGGSKQFF. CDR3 bases: TGTGCCAGCAGCCCCGGGACAGGGGGCTCCAAGCAGTTCTTC.

The chain links TRBV12-3 or TRBV12-4 to TRBJ1-6; a weak D match, TRBD1 (6 bases). The CDR3 covers 13 residues. Trimming pared 3 bases from V and 8 bases from J, leaving 8 bases between. The CDR3 loop is CASSFKGDSPLHF. CDR3 nucleotide sequence: TGTGCCAGCAGTTTCAAGGGGGATTCACCCCTCCACTTT.

This clone was counted a few times. The rearrangement joins TRBV6-2 or TRBV6-3 to TRBJ1-5; D is unclear. Germline lookup yields CDR1 MNHEY and CDR2 SVGEGT. The CDR3 has 16 amino acids. Trimming took off 0 bases at V and 0 bases at J, with 9 bases between the two ends. DNA of the CDR3: TGTGCCAGCAGTTACTCGGTGGGAAATAGCAATCAGCCCCAGCATTTT. This codes for CASSYSVGNSNQPQHF.

Comments on this clone: One end of the junction is discordant with germline, which a read error may explain. The chain couples TRBV3-1 (or the pseudogene TRBV3-2) to TRBJ1-5; no firm D call. This CDR3 spans 17 amino acids. Germline V gene data show CDR1 as LGHDT and CDR2 as YNNKEL (reference sequence). The CDR3 loop is CANSPSFSSDSNQPQHF. The DNA for the CDR3 is TGTGCCAACAGCCCCTCCTTCTCCAGTGATAGCAATCAGCCCCAGCATTTT.

The chain is built from TRBV5-1 and TRBJ2-1; possibly TRBD2 for D (7 bases). Deletions cut 3 bases from V and 8 bases from J, with 18 bases between. CDR1 SGHRS and CDR2 YFSETQ come from the germline V gene. The CDR3 extends over 15 amino acids. Written as DNA, the CDR3 is TGCGCCAGCAGCTCCTCCCCGGGGGGCGTCTATGAGCAGTTCTTC. Protein: CASSSSPGGVYEQFF. Combining the CDR3 with reference TRBV5-1 and TRBJ2-1 gives the whole variable domain KAGVTQTPRYLIKTRGQQVTLSCSPISGHRSVSWYQQTPGQGLQFLFEYFSETQRNKGNFPGRFSGRQFSNSRSEMNVSTLELGDSALYLCASSSSPGGVYEQFFGPGTRLTVL.

The J gene is TRBJ1-3, the V gene TRBV6-5, with D possibly TRBD1 on 5 matching bases. V was shortened by 2 bases and J by 0 bases, with 8 bases between the two germline ends. This CDR3 comprises 15 residues. Germline lookup yields CDR1 MNHEY and CDR2 SVGAGI. This chain's CDR3 is CASSYGATSGNTIYF. Here the CDR3 DNA reads TGTGCCAGCAGTTACGGGGCGACCTCTGGAAACACCATATATTTT.

Turning to this clone: A read error may account for a junction end that differs from germline. Other DNA sequences in this sample translate to the same CDR3. The chain combines TRBV6-4 with TRBJ1-1; 8 bases align to TRBD1. This CDR3 has 14 residues. CDR1 and CDR2 (germline): MRHNA, SNTAGT. DNA of the CDR3: TGTGCCAGCAGTGAACAGGGGGGTGTCACTGAAGCCTTCTTT. Translated, it gives CASSEQGGVTEAFF.

This clone was seen a handful of times. V and J are TRBV27 and TRBJ2-2; 10 nucleotides match TRBD1. From germline, CDR1 is MNHEY and CDR2 SMNVEV (reference sequence). V dropped 4 bases and J dropped 6; count of bases not matched to a gene: 2. CDR3 length: 14 amino acids. This chain's CDR3 is CASSSTGGPGELFF. Written as DNA, the CDR3 is TGTGCCAGCAGTTCGACAGGGGGCCCCGGGGAGCTGTTTTTT.

The table lists this clone with a few counts. This chain joins TRBV12-3 or TRBV12-4 and TRBJ1-3; TRBD1 agrees at 9 bases. The V and J ends lost 6 bases and 7 bases, in that order; junction bases with no gene match: 4. This CDR3 is 13 amino acids long. The CDR3: CASSWTGVNTIYF. In DNA form, the CDR3 reads TGTGCCAGCAGCTGGACAGGGGTGAACACCATATATTTT.

The gene calls are TRBV29-1 and TRBJ2-2; D uncertain. The length of the CDR3 is 13 residues. From germline, CDR1 is SQVTM and CDR2 ANQGSEA. V shed 4 bases and J shed 4 bases, with 10 bases lying between them. CDR3 in amino acids: CSVGVQSTGELFF. In nucleotides, the CDR3 is TGCAGCGTTGGGGTTCAAAGCACCGGGGAGCTGTTTTTT.

The chain employs TRBV6-1 and TRBJ1-4; D may be TRBD1 (5 bases). V was clipped by 0 bases and J by 7 bases, with 12 bases between them. Germline CDR1 MNHNS, CDR2 SASEGT. CDR3 length: 15 residues. The CDR3 sequence: CASSEARGGVEKLFF. The CDR3 nucleotides read TGTGCCAGCAGTGAAGCCCGGGGGGGGGTTGAAAAACTGTTTTTT.

The genes are TRBV24-1 and TRBJ2-2; D might be TRBD2 (6 bases). There are 15 residues in the CDR3. V was clipped by 1 base and J by 5 bases, with 10 bases between them. The V gene's germline CDR1 is KGHDR and CDR2 SFDVKD. CDR3 sequence: CATSDFGGQTGELFF. CDR3 nucleotides: TGTGCCACCAGTGATTTTGGAGGGCAGACCGGGGAGCTGTTTTTT.

This clone was seen a single time. The gene calls are TRBV7-6 and TRBJ1-1, with D tentatively TRBD1 (6 bases). CDR3 length: 16 amino acids. V shed 1 base and J shed 4 bases, with 16 bases lying between them. The V gene's germline CDR1 is SGHVS and CDR2 FNYEAQ. CDR3 nucleotides: TGTGCCAGCAGCTTAGGACCCACAGGGCTAAGCACTGAAGCTTTCTTT. It is translated as CASSLGPTGLSTEAFF. Complete variable domain (other parts from reference TRBV7-6 and TRBJ1-1): GAGVSQSPRYKVTKRGQDVALRCDPISGHVSLYWYRQALGQGPEFLTYFNYEAQQDKSGLPNDRFSAERPEGSISTLTIQRTEQRDSAMYRCASSLGPTGLSTEAFFGQGTRLTVV.

The rearrangement links TRBV27 to TRBJ1-6, with D tentatively TRBD1 (5 bases). The CDR3 spans 16 residues. V was clipped by 6 bases and J by 5 bases, with 17 bases between them. In germline, CDR1 is MNHEY, CDR2 SMNVEV (reference sequence). The CDR3 spells CASRYRPLVDNSPLHF. DNA for the CDR3: TGTGCCAGCAGGTACAGGCCTTTAGTCGATAATTCACCCCTCCACTTT.

The chain is built from TRBV10-1 and TRBJ2-2; the D is unclear. Germline CDR1 and CDR2: WNHNN and SYGVQD (reference sequence). Trimming pared 3 bases from V and 3 bases from J, leaving 8 bases between. This CDR3 contains 14 residues. Written as DNA, the CDR3 is TGCGCCAGCAGTGAAAACATGGACACCGGGGAGCTGTTTTTT. Translating it yields CASSENMDTGELFF.